One sample yielded the 27 T cell receptor beta chains listed below, sequenced in a study of blood T cell repertoires in COVID-19. Generated by immunoSEQ multiplex PCR, the TCRdb table keeps only in-frame clones and is missing some. The sample consists of approximately 140,000 clones, about 85% of them appearing once. The specimen sequenced was peripheral blood. These receptors were taken from a woman in her 40s with active or convalescent COVID-19.

Only one count was recorded for this clone. The V call is TRBV15, the J call TRBJ2-1; D is unclear. This CDR3 spans 13 amino acids. Germline V gives CDR1 LNHNV, CDR2 YYDKDF (reference sequence). V was cut by 4 bases and J by 6 bases, with 10 bases left in between. DNA of the CDR3: TGTGCCACCAGCACCGAACCCAGCAATGAGCAGTTCTTC. It is translated as CATSTEPSNEQFF. The full variable domain, its missing parts supplied by reference TRBV15 and TRBJ2-1, is DAMVIQNPRYQVTQFGKPVTLSCSQTLNHNVMYWYQQKSSQAPKLLFHYYDKDFNNEADTPDNFQSRRPNTSFCFLDIRSPGLGDTAMYLCATSTEPSNEQFFGPGTRLTVL.

This chain connects TRBV5-6 to TRBJ2-1; the match to TRBD1 covers 11 bases. Germline V gene sequence: CDR1 SGHDT, CDR2 YYEEEE. J lost 10 bases, V lost 3 bases, and 3 bases had no gene match. CDR3 length equals 13 residues. CDR3 DNA sequence: TGTGCCAGCAGCTGGGACAGGGGGTGGGAGCAGTTCTTC. The encoded protein is CASSWDRGWEQFF.

In DNA form, the CDR3 reads TGTGCCAGCAGCTGTGGACTAATCCCACAAGGAGATACGCAGTATTTT. This encodes CASSCGLIPQGDTQYF. The chain is built from TRBV11-3 and TRBJ2-3; weak D call: TRBD2 (6 bases). V shed 4 bases and J shed 5 bases, with 19 bases lying between them. CDR1 and CDR2 (germline): SGHNT, YENEEA. The CDR3 consists of 16 residues.

The chain joins TRBV18 to TRBJ1-1, with TRBD1 as a possible D gene (5 bases). Deletions cut 6 bases from V and 3 bases from J, with 11 bases between. The CDR3 consists of 13 residues. CDR1 is KGHSH, CDR2 LQKENI, per germline. Here the CDR3 DNA reads TGTGCCAGCTCCCAGGGTTTGGACACTGAAGCTTTCTTT. Translation gives CASSQGLDTEAFF.

This rearrangement joins TRBV28 to TRBJ1-1; possible D gene TRBD1, 5 bases. Germline lookup yields CDR1 MDHEN and CDR2 SYDVKM. The ends were cut back, 1 base at V and 4 bases at J, with 10 bases in the middle. The CDR3 has 14 residues. The CDR3 loop reads CASSLSRRGTEAFF. The CDR3 bases are TGTGCCAGCAGTTTATCCAGAAGGGGCACTGAAGCTTTCTTT. Combining the CDR3 with reference TRBV28 and TRBJ1-1 gives the whole variable domain DVKVTQSSRYLVKRTGEKVFLECVQDMDHENMFWYRQDPGLGLRLIYFSYDVKMKEKGDIPEGYSVSREKKERFSLILESASTNQTSMYLCASSLSRRGTEAFFGQGTRLTVV.

This rearrangement joins TRBV12-3 or TRBV12-4 to TRBJ1-2; D unclear. The V end lost 7 bases, the J end lost 8 bases, and 11 bases lay between the germline ends. The CDR3 is 11 amino acids. The CDR3 here is CASILYGGYTF. The DNA for the CDR3 is TGTGCCAGCATCCTCTACGGGGGCTACACCTTC.

The chain couples TRBV19 to TRBJ1-1, with D tentatively TRBD1 (5 bases). CDR1 and CDR2 (germline): LNHDA, SQIVND (reference sequence). The V end was cut by 5 bases, the J end by 5 bases, with 12 bases between. The CDR3 consists of 13 residues. As DNA, the CDR3 is TGTGCCAGTAGTCCCGGGGGGTCTACTGAAGCTTTCTTT. Residues: CASSPGGSTEAFF.

This clone was observed a single time. V usage is TRBV19 and J usage is TRBJ2-2, with 14 positions matching TRBD2. With V trimmed by 5 bases and J by 3 bases, 14 bases remained unmatched. This CDR3 has 20 amino acids. The germline CDR1 and CDR2 sequences are LNHDA and SQIVND (reference sequence). As DNA, the CDR3 is TGTGCCAGTAGTGCTTCGGGACTAGCGGGAGTAGGTGGCGACACCGGGGAGCTGTTTTTT. It translates to CASSASGLAGVGGDTGELFF. Based on the CDR3 plus reference TRBV19 and TRBJ2-2, the full variable domain is DGGITQSPKYLFRKEGQNVTLSCEQNLNHDAMYWYRQDPGQGLRLIYYSQIVNDFQKGDIAEGYSVSREKKESFPLTVTSAQKNPTAFYLCASSASGLAGVGGDTGELFFGEGSRLTVL.

The chain employs TRBV7-2 and TRBJ1-5, with 7 bases lining up with TRBD1. Germline CDR1 and CDR2: SGHTA and FQGNSA. With V trimmed by 6 bases and J by 4 bases, 3 bases remained unmatched. The CDR3 spans 13 residues. CDR3 protein: CASSPGGNQPQHF. The CDR3 DNA is TGTGCCAGCAGTCCAGGGGGAAATCAGCCCCAGCATTTT.

This clone was found a few times. V is TRBV18 and J is TRBJ1-1; a weak D match, TRBD1 (6 bases). The CDR3 spans 17 residues. CDR1 and CDR2 (germline): KGHSH, LQKENI. V lost 6 bases and J 0 bases, leaving 20 bases between the germline ends. The CDR3 region has the DNA TGTGCCAGCTCGCAAATACAGGGAACCAAAGTGAACACTGAAGCTTTCTTT. This codes for CASSQIQGTKVNTEAFF.

This chain joins TRBV2 and TRBJ2-2, with 8 nucleotides matching TRBD2. Losses at the gene ends were 4 bases for V and 2 bases for J; bases not matched to a gene: 3. The CDR3 consists of 15 residues. In germline, CDR1 is SNHLY, CDR2 FYNNEI. CDR3 region: CASSVVAGNTGELFF. DNA of the CDR3: TGTGCCAGCAGTGTTGTAGCGGGAAACACCGGGGAGCTGTTTTTT.

The rearrangement uses TRBV4-1 and TRBJ1-1; D gene unclear. Trimming took 3 bases from V and 0 from J, leaving 14 bases between them. Looked up from germline, CDR1 is MGHRA and CDR2 is YSYEKL. The CDR3 runs 16 residues. CDR3 loop: CASSQQGRSVNTEAFF. CDR3 sequence (DNA): TGCGCCAGCAGCCAGCAAGGGAGGTCCGTGAACACTGAAGCTTTCTTT.

CDR3 protein: CAISEGDRSNQPQHF. CDR3 coding DNA: TGTGCCATCAGTGAAGGTGACAGGTCCAATCAGCCCCAGCATTTT. The rearrangement joins TRBV10-3 to TRBJ1-5; TRBD1 might be the D (6 bases). The CDR3 is made up of 15 amino acids. V lost 3 bases to trimming and J lost 3 bases, with 12 bases between them. Germline lookup yields CDR1 ENHRY and CDR2 SYGVKD.

The rearrangement links TRBV28 to TRBJ1-1; tentatively, D is TRBD1 (5 bases). The V gene lost 0 bases and the J gene lost 5 bases, with 7 bases spanning the gap. The CDR3 sequence is 13 residues long. Germline values: CDR1 MDHEN, CDR2 SYDVKM. This chain's CDR3 is CASSLWGGTEAFF. The CDR3, as DNA: TGTGCCAGCAGTTTATGGGGGGGGACTGAAGCTTTCTTT.

About this clone itself: A far larger clone differs by one base, so this is likely a read error. The gene calls are TRBV28 and TRBJ1-5; 9 bases align to TRBD1. V trimming: 5 bases; J trimming: 3 bases; junction bases outside the gene matches: 2. The CDR3 consists of 14 residues. Germline CDR1 MDHEN, CDR2 SYDVKM. The CDR3 sequence: CASSTGGNNQPQHF. CDR3 nucleotide sequence: TGTGCCAGCAGTACAGGGGGCAACAATCAGCCCCAGCATTTT.

This clone was observed a single time. The chain recombines TRBV5-4 with TRBJ1-2; D possibly corresponds to TRBD1 (5 bases). The CDR3 covers 14 residues. The V and J ends lost 5 bases and 5 bases respectively, with 16 bases between them. Germline V lookup: CDR1 SGHNT, CDR2 YYREEE (reference sequence). CDR3 DNA sequence: TGTGCCAGCAGATTTGGAGGGAGGGGTTATGGCTACACCTTC. It encodes CASRFGGRGYGYTF.

This clone was picked up one time. The chain couples TRBV19 to TRBJ2-1, with unresolved D. Trimming stripped 1 base from V and 1 base from J, with 14 bases between. CDR3 size: 17 residues. Germline loops: CDR1 LNHDA, CDR2 SQIVND (reference sequence). The CDR3 DNA reads TGTGCCAGTAGTATAGGGTCGAGGCTCTCATCCTACAATGAGCAGTTCTTC. This codes for CASSIGSRLSSYNEQFF.

This chain joins TRBV18 and TRBJ1-2, with D uncertain. Per the germline V gene, CDR1 is KGHSH and CDR2 is LQKENI. CDR3 size: 14 residues. Trimming shortened V by 4 bases and J by 7 bases, and 16 bases separated the two germline ends. CDR3 amino acids: CASSLVKQDGGYTF. The CDR3 DNA reads TGTGCCAGCTCACTGGTCAAGCAGGATGGTGGCTACACCTTC. Full variable domain (missing parts from reference TRBV18 and TRBJ1-2): NAGVMQNPRHLVRRRGQEARLRCSPMKGHSHVYWYRQLPEEGLKFMVYLQKENIIDESGMPKERFSAEFPKEGPSILRIQQVVRGDSAAYFCASSLVKQDGGYTFGSGTRLTVV.

The chain combines TRBV6-5 with TRBJ1-2; no reliable D call. CDR3 length equals 13 residues. Looked up from germline, CDR1 is MNHEY and CDR2 is SVGAGI. Trimming took off 6 bases at V and 2 bases at J, with 10 bases between the two ends. The CDR3 reads CASRMTRNYGYTF. CDR3 sequence (DNA): TGTGCCAGCAGAATGACGCGGAACTATGGCTACACCTTC.

This chain joins TRBV27 and TRBJ1-3; D not resolved. V dropped 10 bases and J dropped 0 bases, with 4 bases sitting between them. The CDR3 loop spans 11 amino acids. The V gene's germline CDR1 is MNHEY and CDR2 SMNVEV (reference sequence). CDR3 bases: TGTGCCACCCGCTCTGGAAACACCATATATTTT. Translation: CATRSGNTIYF.

This clone was observed a single time. This sequence joins TRBV5-6 and TRBJ2-2; 7 bases agree with TRBD2. V shed 4 bases, J shed 6 bases, and the junction held 9 bases outside the gene matches. Germline CDR1 and CDR2: SGHDT and YYEEEE. CDR3 length: 15 amino acids. CDR3: CASSRGILAAGELFF. CDR3 sequence (DNA): TGTGCCAGCAGCCGTGGGATTCTAGCGGCCGGGGAGCTGTTTTTT.

This sequence joins TRBV20-1 and TRBJ1-1; 8 nucleotides align to TRBD1. The trim removed 3 bases at V and 4 bases at J, leaving 4 bases unmatched. In germline, CDR1 is DFQATT, CDR2 SNEGSKA (reference sequence). This CDR3 contains 13 residues. This CDR3 is CSASPDRVTEAFF. CDR3 sequence (DNA): TGCAGTGCTAGTCCGGACAGGGTCACTGAAGCTTTCTTT.

V and J are TRBV2 and TRBJ2-5, with TRBD2 as a possible D gene (6 bases). The CDR3 is 14 amino acids. Germline V lookup: CDR1 SNHLY, CDR2 FYNNEI. The V gene lost 6 bases and the J gene lost 3 bases, with 14 bases spanning the gap. The CDR3 DNA sequence: TGTGCCAGCAGCGACCTCGGGGGAAAAGAGACCCAGTACTTC. As protein: CASSDLGGKETQYF.

This clone was observed a handful of times. The chain links TRBV18 to TRBJ1-6; D might be TRBD1 (6 bases). This CDR3 comprises 14 residues. V was cut by 5 bases and J by 6 bases, with 11 bases left in between. CDR1 and CDR2 from the germline V gene are KGHSH and LQKENI. CDR3 amino acids: CASSMDRINSPLHF. The CDR3 nucleotides read TGTGCCAGCTCAATGGACAGAATTAATTCACCCCTCCACTTT.

This CDR3 is CASSLSGQNTEAFF. CDR3 sequence (DNA): TGTGCCAGCAGCTTATCGGGACAGAACACTGAAGCTTTCTTT. The V and J genes are TRBV7-2 and TRBJ1-1; tentative D call: TRBD1 (6 bases). Trimming shortened V by 2 bases and J by 1 base, and 8 bases separated the two germline ends. The length of the CDR3 is 14 residues. Germline V gene data show CDR1 as SGHTA and CDR2 as FQGNSA.

The rearrangement joins TRBV27 to TRBJ2-7; 10 bases are shared with TRBD2. The CDR3 totals 13 residues. Trimming at V came to 6 bases and at J to 5 bases, leaving 4 bases not matched to a gene. Germline-derived CDR1 and CDR2 are MNHEY and SMNVEV (reference sequence). For the CDR3, the DNA is TGTGCCAGCAGACTAGCGGGGACTGACGAGCAGTACTTC. Translated: CASRLAGTDEQYF.

The V and J genes are TRBV19 and TRBJ2-1; 7 bases fit TRBD2. The ends lost 0 bases at V and 15 bases at J; junction bases unmatched: 5. Germline-derived CDR1 and CDR2 are LNHDA and SQIVND (reference sequence). The CDR3 has 12 residues. This chain's CDR3 is CASSIDRGVRFF. DNA of the CDR3: TGTGCCAGTAGTATAGATCGGGGGGTCCGGTTCTTC.